The source of this T cell receptor beta chain is a study of T cell changes during pregnancy in multiple sclerosis. CDR3 length equals 16 residues. Germline CDR1 and CDR2: SGHRS and YFSETQ. Germline trimming cut 0 bases from V and 4 bases from J; bases unmatched to any gene: 4. Generated by immunoSEQ multiplex PCR, the TCRdb table keeps only in-frame clones and is missing some. The sample contains 75,000 to 100,000 clones, 85% to 95% of which appear only once. V usage is TRBV5-1 and J usage is TRBJ2-3; 11 bases match TRBD2. Sequenced here: peripheral blood, sampled after pregnancy. The clonotype comes from a female donor with multiple sclerosis, enrolled in a pregnancy study. The CDR3 loop reads CASSLEVAGGADTQYF. CDR3 DNA: TGCGCCAGCAGCTTGGAGGTAGCGGGAGGGGCAGATACGCAGTATTTT.